This T cell receptor beta chain was documented in a study of beta chain features in type 1 diabetes. Study-wide background: Across the samples, roughly 99 million sorted cells were examined in total.

This clone was observed a handful of times. Its antigen remains unknown. General study results and limits: In all four CD4+ subsets, TCRB CDR3 length was significantly, moderately reduced in type 1 diabetes.

Every isolated RNA sample was fully reverse transcribed, so sequencing captured expressed TCRB transcripts. TCRdb keeps only in-frame clones here, not all; method: immunoSEQ multiplex PCR. The sample lists 600,000 or so clones; over 11% were seen once. With V trimmed by 5 bases and J by 2 bases, 11 bases remained unmatched. This CDR3 is built from 17 residues. Germline V gene sequence: CDR1 MNHEY, CDR2 SMNVEV (reference sequence). This receptor was obtained from a man between 18 and 35 years old with type 1 diabetes. Sequencing was carried out using naive CD4+ T cells from blood. This chain connects TRBV27 to TRBJ2-3; 9 bases are shared with TRBD1. The DNA of the CDR3 is TGTGCCAGCAGTACCCTGGGACAGGGTCAAATCACAGATACGCAGTATTTT. It codes for CASSTLGQGQITDTQYF.